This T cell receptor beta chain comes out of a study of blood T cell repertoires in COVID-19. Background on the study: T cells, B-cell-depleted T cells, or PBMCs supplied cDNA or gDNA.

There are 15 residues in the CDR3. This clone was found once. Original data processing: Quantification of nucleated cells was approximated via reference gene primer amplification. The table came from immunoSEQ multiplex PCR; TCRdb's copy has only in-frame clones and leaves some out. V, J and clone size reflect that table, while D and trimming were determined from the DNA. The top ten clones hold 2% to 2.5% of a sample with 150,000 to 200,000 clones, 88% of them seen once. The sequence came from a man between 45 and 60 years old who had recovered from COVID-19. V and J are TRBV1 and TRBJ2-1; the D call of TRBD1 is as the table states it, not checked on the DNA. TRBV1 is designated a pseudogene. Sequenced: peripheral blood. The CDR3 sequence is CTSSHRTILGNEQFF. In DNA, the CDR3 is TGCACCAGCAGCCACAGGACAATTTTAGGCAATGAGCAGTTCTTC.